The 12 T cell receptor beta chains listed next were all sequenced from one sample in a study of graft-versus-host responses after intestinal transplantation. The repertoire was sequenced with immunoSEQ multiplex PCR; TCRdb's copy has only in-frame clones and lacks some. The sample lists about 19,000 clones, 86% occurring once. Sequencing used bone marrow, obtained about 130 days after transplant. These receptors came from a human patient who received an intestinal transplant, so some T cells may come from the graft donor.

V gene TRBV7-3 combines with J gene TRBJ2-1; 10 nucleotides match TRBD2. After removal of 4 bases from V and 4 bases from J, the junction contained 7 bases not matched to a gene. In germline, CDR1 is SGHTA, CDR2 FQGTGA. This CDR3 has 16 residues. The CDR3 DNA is TGTGCCAGCAGCTCGACCGTAGCGGGAGGTTACAATGAGCAGTTCTTC. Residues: CASSSTVAGGYNEQFF.

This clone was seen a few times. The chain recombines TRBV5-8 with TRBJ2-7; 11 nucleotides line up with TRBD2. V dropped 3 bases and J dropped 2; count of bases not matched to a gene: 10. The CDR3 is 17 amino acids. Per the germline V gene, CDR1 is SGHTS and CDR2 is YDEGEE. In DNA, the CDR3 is TGTGCCAGCAGCTCCCCCGAGGTAGCGGGAGGGACCTACGAGCAGTACTTC. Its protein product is CASSSPEVAGGTYEQYF.

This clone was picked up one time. The CDR3 protein is CASRLRRSGRETQYF. DNA of the CDR3: TGTGCCAGCAGACTACGACGTAGCGGGAGAGAGACCCAGTACTTC. The rearrangement joins TRBV6-5 to TRBJ2-5, with 9 bases matching TRBD2. The CDR3 covers 15 residues. V shed 6 bases, J shed 4 bases, and the junction held 9 bases outside the gene matches. CDR1 is MNHEY, CDR2 SVGAGI, per germline.

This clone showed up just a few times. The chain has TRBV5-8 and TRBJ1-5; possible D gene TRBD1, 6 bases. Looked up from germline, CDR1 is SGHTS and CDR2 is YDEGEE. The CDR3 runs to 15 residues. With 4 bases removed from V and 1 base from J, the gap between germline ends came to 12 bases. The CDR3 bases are TGTGCCAGCAGCCCTAACAGGGTGAGCAATCAGCCCCAGCATTTT. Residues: CASSPNRVSNQPQHF.

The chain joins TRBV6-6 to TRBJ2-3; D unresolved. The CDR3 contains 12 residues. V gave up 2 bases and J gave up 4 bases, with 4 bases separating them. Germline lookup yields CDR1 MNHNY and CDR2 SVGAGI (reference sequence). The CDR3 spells CASSYVPDTQYF. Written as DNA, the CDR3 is TGTGCCAGCAGTTACGTCCCAGATACGCAGTATTTT.

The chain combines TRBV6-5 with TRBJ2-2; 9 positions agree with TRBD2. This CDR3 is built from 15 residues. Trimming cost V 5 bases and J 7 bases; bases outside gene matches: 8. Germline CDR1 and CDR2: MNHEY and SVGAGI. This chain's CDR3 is CASSLVAGEVGELFF. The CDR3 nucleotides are TGTGCCAGCAGTCTTGTAGCGGGAGAAGTCGGGGAGCTGTTTTTT.

The CDR3 sequence: CASSQVGVGYEQYF. DNA of the CDR3: TGCGCCAGCAGCCAAGTGGGGGTGGGGTACGAGCAGTACTTC. The chain has TRBV4-1 and TRBJ2-7; D may correspond to TRBD1 or TRBD2 (5 bases each). This CDR3 has 14 residues. CDR1 is MGHRA and CDR2 is YSYEKL in the germline V gene. Trimming stripped 1 base from V and 4 bases from J, with 11 bases between.

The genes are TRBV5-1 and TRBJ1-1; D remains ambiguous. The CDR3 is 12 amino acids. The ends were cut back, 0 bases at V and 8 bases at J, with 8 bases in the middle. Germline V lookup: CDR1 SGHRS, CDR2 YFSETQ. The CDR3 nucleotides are TGCGCCAGCAGCTTGGAGGGTGGCGAAGCTTTCTTT. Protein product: CASSLEGGEAFF.

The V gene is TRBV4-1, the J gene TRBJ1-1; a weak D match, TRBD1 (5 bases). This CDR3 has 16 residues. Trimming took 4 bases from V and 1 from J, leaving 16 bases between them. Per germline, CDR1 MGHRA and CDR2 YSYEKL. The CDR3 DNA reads TGCGCCAGCAGCCGGCCGGAGGGACGGACGAACACTGAAGCTTTCTTT. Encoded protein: CASSRPEGRTNTEAFF.

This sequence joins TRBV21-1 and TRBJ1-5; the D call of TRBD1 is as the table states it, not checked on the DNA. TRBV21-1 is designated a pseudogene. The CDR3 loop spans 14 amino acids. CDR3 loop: CASSKGTGNQPQHF. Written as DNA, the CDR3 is TGTGCCAGCAGCAAAGGGACAGGGAATCAGCCCCAGCATTTT.

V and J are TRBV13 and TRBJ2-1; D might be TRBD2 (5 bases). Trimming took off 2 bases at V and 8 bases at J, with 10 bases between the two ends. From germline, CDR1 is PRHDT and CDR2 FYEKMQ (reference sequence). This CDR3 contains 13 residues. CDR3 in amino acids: CASSLLARDEQFF. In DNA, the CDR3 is TGTGCCAGCAGCTTACTAGCTCGCGATGAGCAGTTCTTC.

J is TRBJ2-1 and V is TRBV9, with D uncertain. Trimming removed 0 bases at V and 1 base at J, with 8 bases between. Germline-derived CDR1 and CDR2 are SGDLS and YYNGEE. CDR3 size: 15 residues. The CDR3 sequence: CASSVVPRSYNEQFF. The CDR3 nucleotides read TGTGCCAGCAGCGTAGTCCCACGGTCCTACAATGAGCAGTTCTTC.